This TCR beta chain was captured in a study of prognosis after radiotherapy for stage I lung cancer. Study at large: The study delivered radiotherapy as SBRT in 3 to 5 fractions, with a biologically effective dose of at least 100 Gy.

This clonotype appeared many times. What it binds is unknown. It was by two-round multiplex PCR that TCR beta CDR3 was amplified from genomic DNA. Amplification in first-round PCR relied on primers specific to each TRBV and TRBJ gene. TCRdb reprocessed the multiplex PCR reads with MiXCR, giving one entry per CDR3 protein. The data hold around 59,000 distinct CDR3 sequences, with around a quarter observed a single time. Study observations and caveats: Determination of whether the expanded TCR clones were tumor-specific was not performed.

The trim removed 1 base at V and 0 bases at J, leaving 9 bases unmatched. Germline V gives CDR1 SGHAT, CDR2 FQNNGV. There are 19 residues in the CDR3. The source material was PBMCs, sampled before or after stereotactic body radiation therapy (not recorded which). The chain has TRBV11-2 and TRBJ2-3, with 11 bases identical to TRBD2. This TCR was sampled from a donor at least 50 years old with non-small cell lung cancer. In nucleotides, the CDR3 is TGTGCCAGCAGCTTAGGGGTCCTAGCGGGGGGAACTAGCACAGATACGCAGTATTTT. This translates into CASSLGVLAGGTSTDTQYF.